These 22 T cell receptor beta chains share one sample of origin, sequenced in a study of early T cells in non-severe SARS-CoV-2 infection (dated by TCRdb to the early 2020s). Library method: 5' RACE. Sequencing used a NextSeq 500. TCRdb reran the public reads through fastp at Q25 and MiXCR, keeping productive beta chains. Under each unique CDR3 protein, matching rows form one entry showing the most common genes and DNA. This sample comprises roughly 90,000 distinct CDR3 sequences, about 14% of them detected only once. Under 8% of the sample lies in the top ten. Sequencing was carried out using whole blood. The receptor set was obtained from an adult who was a healthcare worker with PCR-confirmed SARS-CoV-2 infection or an uninfected control (not recorded which).

This clonotype was seen ten or more times. The V gene is TRBV4-3, the J gene TRBJ1-2; possible D gene TRBD1, 6 bases. CDR3 length equals 16 residues. V was cut by 0 bases and J by 1 base, with 12 bases left in between. From germline, CDR1 is LGHNA and CDR2 YSLEER. CDR3 loop: CASSQDWGAINYGYTF. The CDR3 coding sequence is TGCGCCAGCAGCCAAGATTGGGGGGCTATTAACTATGGCTACACCTTC.

This clonotype showed up many times. The J gene is TRBJ2-7, the V gene TRBV20-1; 8 nucleotides match TRBD1. Per germline, CDR1 DFQATT and CDR2 SNEGSKA (reference sequence). After removal of 6 bases from V and 6 bases from J, the junction contained 10 bases not matched to a gene. CDR3 size: 13 residues. The CDR3 DNA sequence: TGCAGTGCCATTCACCGGACAGGGAGCGAGCAGTACTTC. It translates to CSAIHRTGSEQYF.

There are a few counts of this clonotype. This chain links TRBV10-3 with TRBJ2-4, with 7 bases matching TRBD1. CDR3 length: 15 amino acids. CDR1 is ENHRY and CDR2 is SYGVKD in the germline V gene. V trimming: 5 bases; J trimming: 1 base; junction bases outside the gene matches: 5. CDR3 amino acids: CAISRQGRAKNIQYF. CDR3 DNA: TGTGCCATCAGTCGACAGGGTAGGGCCAAAAACATTCAGTACTTC.

V and J are TRBV4-1 and TRBJ2-5; either TRBD1 or TRBD2 may supply D (5 bases each). Between the trimmed V and J ends, which lost 0 bases and 6 bases, there was a span of 14 bases. CDR1 MGHRA and CDR2 YSYEKL come from the germline V gene. The CDR3 length is 15 residues. The CDR3 sequence: CASSQDSGLGKTQYF. Here the CDR3 DNA reads TGCGCCAGCAGCCAAGATTCGGGGCTCGGGAAGACCCAGTACTTC.

On this clonotype itself: A much larger clone differs by one base, so this may be a read error. The chain couples TRBV10-2 to TRBJ2-7, with D perhaps TRBD1 or TRBD2 (5 bases each). Trimming removed 5 bases at V and 3 bases at J, with 20 bases between. Germline V CDR1 and CDR2: WSHSY, SAAADI. The CDR3 runs to 16 residues. CDR3 sequence: CASSSDSGTPLYEQYF. The CDR3 coding sequence is TGCGCCAGCAGTTCGGATTCAGGGACCCCTCTCTACGAGCAGTACTTC.

This clonotype was seen a few times. The J gene is TRBJ2-1, the V gene TRBV25-1; weak D call: TRBD1 (6 bases). This CDR3 has 12 amino acids. V gave up 3 bases and J gave up 7 bases, with 7 bases separating them. CDR1 and CDR2 from the germline V gene are MGHDK and SYGVNS. The DNA for the CDR3 is TGTGCCAGCAGTGACAGGGGTAATGAGCAGTTCTTC. Translated, it gives CASSDRGNEQFF.

In its sample, this clonotype was seen a few times. The chain links TRBV19 to TRBJ1-1; D remains ambiguous. This CDR3 is built from 16 residues. Germline V lookup: CDR1 LNHDA, CDR2 SQIVND (reference sequence). The V gene lost 2 bases and the J gene lost 1 base, with 14 bases spanning the gap. The CDR3 DNA is TGTGCCAGTAGTATAACCCATGGACGGACGAACACTGAAGCTTTCTTT. Amino acid sequence: CASSITHGRTNTEAFF.

A few counts support this clonotype. The chain couples TRBV20-1 to TRBJ2-1; 7 bases agree with TRBD2. The CDR3 length is 13 residues. The V gene's germline CDR1 is DFQATT and CDR2 SNEGSKA (reference sequence). The J segment lost 6 bases and the V segment lost 1 base, leaving 3 bases of the junction unmatched. The CDR3 protein is CSARGASGNEQFF. The DNA of the CDR3 is TGCAGTGCTAGAGGTGCTAGCGGCAATGAGCAGTTCTTC.

This chain links TRBV7-9 with TRBJ2-7, with 10 bases that match TRBD2. The germline V gene has CDR1 SEHNR and CDR2 FQNEAQ (reference sequence). The CDR3 runs 15 residues. V shed 1 base, J shed 5 bases, and the junction held 5 bases outside the gene matches. This chain's CDR3 is CASSLDSSGGHEQYF. The CDR3, as DNA: TGTGCCAGCAGCTTAGACTCTAGCGGGGGCCACGAGCAGTACTTC.

V is TRBV28 and J is TRBJ2-1, with 8 bases identical to TRBD2. V shed 4 bases and J 4 bases; nucleotides not matched to a gene: 12. This CDR3 is built from 17 residues. Germline CDR1 reads MDHEN; CDR2 reads SYDVKM. The CDR3 nucleotides read TGTGCCAGCAGTTCGGCAGAAATGGGCGGGGGGTACAATGAGCAGTTCTTC. Translating it yields CASSSAEMGGGYNEQFF.

The chain uses TRBV9 and TRBJ1-1; 7 positions agree with TRBD1. Trimming took 4 bases from V and 1 from J; bases not matched to a gene: 4. This CDR3 comprises 14 residues. The germline CDR1 and CDR2 sequences are SGDLS and YYNGEE. Here the CDR3 reads CASSLQGQNTEAFF. The CDR3 DNA reads TGTGCCAGCAGCTTACAGGGGCAGAACACTGAAGCTTTCTTT.

The V call is TRBV6-6, the J call TRBJ1-1; 10 bases match TRBD1. CDR1 and CDR2 from the germline V gene are MNHNY and SVGAGI (reference sequence). J was trimmed by 10 bases and V by 11 bases; bases with no gene match: 13. This CDR3 region has 13 residues. The CDR3 DNA reads TGTGCCGCCGGACCGGGACAGGGGTCTACAGCTTTCTTT. Translating it yields CAAGPGQGSTAFF.

V is TRBV29-1 and J is TRBJ2-3; no clear D gene. The CDR3 extends over 14 amino acids. The V and J ends lost 4 bases and 4 bases respectively, with 15 bases between them. Germline CDR1 SQVTM, CDR2 ANQGSEA. The DNA for the CDR3 is TGCAGCGTTGGGGTGCCCAGGAAGGCAGATACGCAGTATTTT. Amino acid sequence: CSVGVPRKADTQYF.

The rearrangement joins TRBV6-4 to TRBJ1-1; TRBD1 might be the D (5 bases). Trimming cost V 6 bases and J 8 bases, with 16 bases left between them. The germline gives CDR1 MRHNA, CDR2 SNTAGT. There are 13 residues in the CDR3. The CDR3 bases are TGTGCCAGCAGGGCTCCCGGGACGGCCGAAGCTTTCTTT. It encodes CASRAPGTAEAFF.

The table lists this clonotype with many counts. The chain has TRBV29-1 and TRBJ2-2; the D is unclear. The CDR3 has 12 amino acids. Trimming took off 4 bases at V and 4 bases at J, with 7 bases between the two ends. Germline V gene data show CDR1 as SQVTM and CDR2 as ANQGSEA. The CDR3, as DNA: TGCAGCGTTGTAGGGTTCACCGGGGAGCTGTTTTTT. Protein sequence: CSVVGFTGELFF.

This clonotype has at least ten counts. The rearrangement joins TRBV6-4 to TRBJ2-3, with a possible D match to TRBD2 (6 bases). CDR3 length: 14 residues. CDR1 is MRHNA, CDR2 SNTAGT, per germline. Trimming removed 3 bases from V and 6 bases from J, with 13 bases in between. The chain's CDR3 is CASSEEGLTDTQYF. In DNA, the CDR3 is TGTGCCAGCAGTGAGGAGGGCTTGACGGATACGCAGTATTTT.

The V gene is TRBV6-2 or TRBV6-3, the J gene TRBJ2-6; TRBD1 aligns across 7 bases. CDR3 size: 16 residues. Germline CDR1 reads MNHEY; CDR2 reads SVGEGT. V shed 2 bases, J shed 4 bases, and the junction held 5 bases outside the gene matches. The CDR3 DNA reads as TGTGCCAGCAGTTACCTGACAGGGTACGGGGCCAACGTCCTGACTTTC. Its translation: CASSYLTGYGANVLTF.

The V call is TRBV9, the J call TRBJ1-2, with D perhaps TRBD1 (5 bases). CDR3 length equals 13 residues. The V and J ends lost 3 bases and 3 bases respectively, with 9 bases between them. CDR1 is SGDLS, CDR2 YYNGEE, per germline. The CDR3 nucleotides are TGTGCCAGCAGCGGGGACGGAGACTATGGCTACACCTTC. Translation gives CASSGDGDYGYTF.

The sample holds a few counts of this clonotype. This chain links TRBV18 with TRBJ1-1; 7 positions match TRBD1. The CDR3 is made up of 15 amino acids. In germline, CDR1 is KGHSH, CDR2 LQKENI. V gave up 2 bases and J gave up 1 base; unmatched junction bases: 4. This chain's CDR3 is CASSPKQGKNTEAFF. CDR3 nucleotide sequence: TGTGCCAGCTCACCAAAACAGGGGAAGAACACTGAAGCTTTCTTT.

This clonotype was found a few times. The chain uses TRBV18 and TRBJ1-2; no clear D. Trimming stripped 4 bases from V and 8 bases from J, with 11 bases between. This CDR3 has 12 amino acids. The germline gives CDR1 KGHSH, CDR2 LQKENI. This chain's CDR3 is CASSQNQEGYTF. As DNA, the CDR3 is TGTGCCAGCTCACAAAATCAAGAGGGCTACACCTTC.

This clonotype has a count of ten or more. This chain links TRBV6-2 or TRBV6-3 with TRBJ2-5; 8 bases align to TRBD1. The CDR3 is 14 amino acids. Germline CDR1 reads MNHEY; CDR2 reads SVGEGT. V was pared by 4 bases and J by 4 bases, with 5 bases of the junction left unmatched. CDR3: CASSFPDRAETQYF. CDR3 coding DNA: TGTGCCAGCAGTTTCCCGGACAGGGCAGAGACCCAGTACTTC.

This clonotype was found a few times. The chain uses TRBV15 and TRBJ2-6; D might be TRBD1 (6 bases). This CDR3 has 16 residues. CDR1 and CDR2 from the germline V gene are LNHNV and YYDKDF (reference sequence). V lost 0 bases to trimming and J lost 2 bases, with 8 bases between them. The CDR3 nucleotides read TGTGCCACCAGCAGAGACCGGGACACTGGGGCCAACGTCCTGACTTTC. Encoded protein: CATSRDRDTGANVLTF.